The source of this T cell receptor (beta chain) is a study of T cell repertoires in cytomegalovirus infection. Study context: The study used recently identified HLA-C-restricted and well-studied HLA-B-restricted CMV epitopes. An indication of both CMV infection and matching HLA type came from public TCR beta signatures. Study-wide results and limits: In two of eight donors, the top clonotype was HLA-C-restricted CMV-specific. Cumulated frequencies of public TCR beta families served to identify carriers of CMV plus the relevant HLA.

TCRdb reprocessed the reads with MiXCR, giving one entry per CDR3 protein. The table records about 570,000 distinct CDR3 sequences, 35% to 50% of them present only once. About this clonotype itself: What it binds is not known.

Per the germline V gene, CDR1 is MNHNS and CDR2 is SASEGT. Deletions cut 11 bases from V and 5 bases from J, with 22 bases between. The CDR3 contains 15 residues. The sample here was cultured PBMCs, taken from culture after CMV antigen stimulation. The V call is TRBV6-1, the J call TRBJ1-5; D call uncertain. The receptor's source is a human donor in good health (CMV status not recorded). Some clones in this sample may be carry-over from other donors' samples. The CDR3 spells CAGSLSTPVYQPQHF. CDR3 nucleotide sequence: TGTGCCGGGTCCCTGTCCACACCTGTTTATCAGCCCCAGCATTTT.